These T cell receptor beta chains were read from a single sample in a study of blood T cell repertoires in COVID-19. Using immunoSEQ multiplex PCR, the repertoire was profiled, and TCRdb retains in-frame clones only, with some absent. This table has some 90,000 clones, 90% to 95% appearing once. The sample consisted of peripheral blood. The origin of the receptors is a woman between 50 and 59 years old in a cohort sampled during active COVID-19. CDR3s include the opening cysteine and the closing phenylalanine or tryptophan. D genes are given only for firm matches. Expanded clones get a size class; other rows say once, few or many, or leave the size out.

d_call clone_size j_call v_call cdr3_aa cdr3_nt
. . TRBJ2-5 TRBV5-1 CASSLAGGPRETQYF TGCGCCAGCAGCTTGGCCGGGGGGCCGAGGGAGACCCAGTACTTC
TRBD1 . TRBJ2-5 TRBV29-1 CSTTGTGVETQYF TGCAGCACAACCGGGACAGGGGTGGAGACCCAGTACTTC
. . TRBJ2-7 TRBV19 CASRQGAYEQYF TGTGCCAGTAGACAAGGAGCCTACGAGCAGTACTTC
. . TRBJ1-1 TRBV24-1 CATSDWRDADTAFF TGTGCCACCAGTGATTGGCGGGACGCAGATACAGCTTTCTTT
TRBD2 . TRBJ2-3 TRBV3-1/TRBV3-2 CASSRGLEGDTQYF TGTGCCAGCAGCCGAGGACTAGAAGGGGATACGCAGTATTTT
. . TRBJ1-4 TRBV28 CASSSPSGVVAKKLFF TGTGCCAGCAGTTCCCCGTCAGGGGTCGTAGCCAAAAAACTGTTTTTT
TRBD1 . TRBJ2-5 TRBV11-3 CASSLVFRDRRQETQYF TGTGCCAGCAGCTTAGTATTTAGGGACAGGAGACAAGAGACCCAGTACTTC
. . TRBJ2-2 TRBV5-8 CASSLGVRGELFF TGTGCCAGCAGCTTGGGTGTTCGCGGGGAGCTGTTTTTT
. once TRBJ2-1 TRBV5-1 CASSLDPASSYNEQFF TGCGCCAGCAGCTTGGATCCAGCGAGCTCCTACAATGAGCAGTTCTTC
. . TRBJ2-1 TRBV28 CASSLGAAQFF TGTGCCAGCAGTTTAGGGGCGGCGCAGTTCTTC
TRBD1 once TRBJ1-2 TRBV27 CASTPSRGRGGYTF TGTGCCAGCACCCCAAGCAGGGGGCGCGGGGGCTACACCTTC
. . TRBJ1-3 TRBV7-2 CASSLVGRGAGNTIYF TGTGCCAGCAGCTTAGTCGGAAGGGGCGCTGGAAACACCATATATTTT
. . TRBJ1-5 TRBV19 CASRREYQPQHF TGTGCCAGTAGGCGGGAGTATCAGCCCCAGCATTTT
TRBD2 . TRBJ2-1 TRBV19 CASSIDLYTLAESTRTYNEQFF TGTGCCAGTAGTATAGATCTATATACCCTAGCGGAGAGTACAAGGACCTACAATGAGCAGTTCTTC
. . TRBJ2-3 TRBV29-1 CSALTSGTDTQYF TGCAGCGCCCTAACCAGCGGCACAGATACGCAGTATTTT
. . TRBJ2-1 TRBV11-1 CASSRASEDNEQFF TGTGCCAGCAGCAGGGCTAGCGAGGACAATGAGCAGTTCTTC
. . TRBJ2-2 TRBV11-3 CASSLVREAGELFF TGTGCCAGCAGCTTGGTGAGGGAAGCCGGGGAGCTGTTTTTT
. . TRBJ2-7 TRBV21-1 CASSNSPTDYEQYF TGTGCCAGCAGCAACTCTCCGACAGACTACGAGCAGTACTTC
TRBD1 once TRBJ1-3 TRBV13 CASSRNRGQGGNTIYF TGTGCCAGCAGCAGAAACAGGGGGCAAGGTGGAAACACCATATATTTT
. . TRBJ2-4 TRBV21-1 CASVKRSSKNIQYF TGTGCCAGCGTCAAGCGTAGTTCTAAAAACATTCAGTACTTC
. few TRBJ1-5 TRBV7-3 CASSLDVDQPQHF TGTGCCAGCAGCTTAGATGTAGATCAGCCCCAGCATTTT
TRBD1 . TRBJ1-5 TRBV5-1 CASSLGTGDGNQPQHF TGCGCCAGCAGCCTCGGGACAGGGGACGGCAATCAGCCCCAGCATTTT
. . TRBJ2-5 TRBV19 CASSIGSLETQYF TGTGCCAGTAGTATTGGTAGCCTAGAGACCCAGTACTTC
TRBD2 . TRBJ2-1 TRBV5-1 CASSPTSGSYNEQFF TGCGCCAGCAGCCCGACTAGCGGGAGTTACAATGAGCAGTTCTTC
TRBD1 . TRBJ1-1 TRBV3-1/TRBV3-2 CASSQDWTGHYSGAFF TGTGCCAGCAGCCAAGATTGGACAGGGCACTATTCAGGAGCTTTCTTT
. few TRBJ1-3 TRBV6-6 CASSGTGNTIYF TGTGCCAGCAGCGGGACAGGAAACACCATATATTTT
. . TRBJ2-6 TRBV7-2 CASSAQGAGANVLTF TGTGCCAGCAGCGCACAGGGAGCTGGGGCCAACGTCCTGACTTTC
TRBD2 . TRBJ2-1 TRBV27 CASSLSLAGNNEQFF TGTGCCAGCAGTTTATCCCTAGCGGGTAACAATGAGCAGTTCTTC
. . TRBJ1-6 TRBV19 CASSMAVRVSSPLHF TGTGCCAGTAGTATGGCCGTCAGGGTCTCATCACCCCTCCACTTT
. . TRBJ2-1 TRBV5-1 CASSLVGVSSYNEQFF TGCGCCAGCAGCTTGGTAGGGGTTAGCTCCTACAATGAGCAGTTCTTC
. . TRBJ2-3 TRBV3-1/TRBV3-2 CASSHRADTQYF TGTGCCAGCAGCCATCGGGCAGATACGCAGTATTTT
. . TRBJ2-4 TRBV25-1 CASSVGRLNIQYF TGTGCCAGCAGTGTCGGCAGACTAAACATTCAGTACTTC
TRBD1 . TRBJ2-5 TRBV3-1/TRBV3-2 CASSQTGAGETQYF TGTGCCAGCAGCCAAACAGGGGCAGGCGAGACCCAGTACTTC
TRBD1 . TRBJ2-1 TRBV29-1 CSVEDLGGLGNEQFF TGCAGCGTTGAAGATTTAGGGGGCTTGGGGAATGAGCAGTTCTTC
. . TRBJ2-1 TRBV24-1 CATSDRRVRNEQFF TGTGCCACCAGTGATCGGAGGGTCAGGAATGAGCAGTTCTTC
. . TRBJ1-5 TRBV6-5 CASRGDIGNQPQHF TGTGCCAGCAGAGGGGACATTGGAAATCAGCCCCAGCATTTT
. . TRBJ2-7 TRBV19 CASSIKPGYSYEQYF TGTGCCAGTAGTATCAAACCGGGTTACTCCTACGAGCAGTACTTC
. . TRBJ1-2 TRBV7-3 CASSLSPIRQAPYGYTF TGTGCCAGCAGCTTATCCCCGATTAGACAGGCCCCCTATGGCTACACCTTC
TRBD2 . TRBJ2-1 TRBV6-5 CASSYSMAGGGNEQFF TGTGCCAGCAGTTACTCGATGGCGGGGGGTGGCAATGAGCAGTTCTTC
. . TRBJ2-3 TRBV7-9 CASSLSQGLSDTQYF TGTGCCAGCAGCTTAAGTCAGGGTTTGTCAGATACGCAGTATTTT
. . TRBJ1-2 TRBV19 CASSIGGSSGYTF TGTGCCAGTAGTATAGGTGGGAGTTCTGGCTACACCTTC